The rows below give T cell receptor beta chains drawn from one sample of a study of shared clonotypes between healthy human individuals. Sequencing used immunoSEQ multiplex PCR; TCRdb keeps in-frame clones, though not all of them. The table shows roughly 2,000,000 clones, with around 96% occurring only once. The material sequenced was naive CD8+ T cells sorted from blood. The receptors derive from a man between 18 and 35 years old in good health. Each CDR3 is given with its conserved first and last residue.

CDR3aa	j_gene	v_gene
CSAWTAYNEQFF	TRBJ2-1	TRBV29-1
CASSSDRSGGYTF	TRBJ1-2	TRBV7-9
CAIKRGGSSTDTQYF	TRBJ2-3	TRBV10-3
CASSFPGSYNEQFF	TRBJ2-1	TRBV7-8
CASRLAGEHEQYF	TRBJ2-7	TRBV6-1
CASSQGPGGPTDTQYF	TRBJ2-3	TRBV4-1
CASSPAGTSGTNTQYF	TRBJ2-3	TRBV4-1
CASSFLTGTYEQYF	TRBJ2-7	TRBV11-2
CASSEDSFSQETQYF	TRBJ2-5	TRBV25-1
CAISDAVGDYGYTF	TRBJ1-2	TRBV10-3
CASRGDYNSPLHF	TRBJ1-6	TRBV5-1
CSATDTGEQYF	TRBJ2-7	TRBV20-1
CASSLGTDIQETQYF	TRBJ2-5	TRBV27
CASSPTQGQGGADTQYF	TRBJ2-3	TRBV11-2
CASSEAGGSETQYF	TRBJ2-5	TRBV2
CASSLVRTSGTDTQYF	TRBJ2-3	TRBV7-9
CASSSLGQVGQPQHF	TRBJ1-5	TRBV27
CASTIGYSGRNTEAFF	TRBJ1-1	TRBV2
CASSWRSGESGNTIYF	TRBJ1-3	TRBV19
CASRSGDRVLETQYF	TRBJ2-5	TRBV28
CASSGYGTGELFF	TRBJ2-2	TRBV6-5
CASSPDGEEQYF	TRBJ2-5	TRBV6-5
CASSGRQGSYEQYF	TRBJ2-7	TRBV5-5
CSVLRGDYGYTF	TRBJ1-2	TRBV29-1
CASSWTFVPIQPQHF	TRBJ1-5	TRBV19
CAWSAGKQFF	TRBJ2-1	TRBV30
CASSLELPGQGNTEAFF	TRBJ1-1	TRBV27
CASSYDRVDGYTF	TRBJ1-2	TRBV4-1
CASSLDSTGGETQYF	TRBJ2-5	TRBV5-1
CASSDKTWTYEQYF	TRBJ2-7	TRBV2
CASMGGGSYGYTF	TRBJ1-2	TRBV27
CASSDRVDTEAFF	TRBJ1-1	TRBV6-5
CASREGEFNTEAFF	TRBJ1-1	TRBV27
CASSKHNSRYEQYF	TRBJ2-7	TRBV21-1
CASSKGTGLGTHTEAFF	TRBJ1-1	TRBV21-1
CAWSPLGLGGELFF	TRBJ2-2	TRBV30
CASSLVGQGVFAEAFF	TRBJ1-1	TRBV7-9
CASSSSGGAGDTQYF	TRBJ2-3	TRBV7-3
CASSQERADTEAFF	TRBJ1-1	TRBV4-1
CASSPVGGSYNNEQFF	TRBJ2-1	TRBV7-6
CASKISAGQGNTGELFF	TRBJ2-2	TRBV2
CAWSATGGRTEAFF	TRBJ1-1	TRBV30
CASSRGGENTEAFF	TRBJ1-1	TRBV5-4
CASSQTGLGTEAFF	TRBJ1-1	TRBV4-3
CASSQDGLYYNSPLHF	TRBJ1-6	TRBV14
CASSSDPGQGGNEQFF	TRBJ2-1	TRBV25-1
CASSISWGMGYNSPLHF	TRBJ1-6	TRBV27
CASSVPSGKDTGELFF	TRBJ2-2	TRBV9
CATSPWTGGMYEQYF	TRBJ2-7	TRBV15
CSVELGAATGELFF	TRBJ2-2	TRBV29-1
CASSVGEQFF	TRBJ2-1	TRBV2
CASRKDREGNQPQHF	TRBJ1-5	TRBV19
CASSPGTGGAGETQYF	TRBJ2-5	TRBV18
CASSLWSSGNNEQFF	TRBJ2-1	TRBV11-2
CASSTRDTFTDTQYF	TRBJ2-3	TRBV27
CASSYNPGQTYGYTF	TRBJ1-2	TRBV6-5
CAWSVLSDEQYF	TRBJ2-7	TRBV30
CASSFPGTDDGYTF	TRBJ1-2	TRBV5-1